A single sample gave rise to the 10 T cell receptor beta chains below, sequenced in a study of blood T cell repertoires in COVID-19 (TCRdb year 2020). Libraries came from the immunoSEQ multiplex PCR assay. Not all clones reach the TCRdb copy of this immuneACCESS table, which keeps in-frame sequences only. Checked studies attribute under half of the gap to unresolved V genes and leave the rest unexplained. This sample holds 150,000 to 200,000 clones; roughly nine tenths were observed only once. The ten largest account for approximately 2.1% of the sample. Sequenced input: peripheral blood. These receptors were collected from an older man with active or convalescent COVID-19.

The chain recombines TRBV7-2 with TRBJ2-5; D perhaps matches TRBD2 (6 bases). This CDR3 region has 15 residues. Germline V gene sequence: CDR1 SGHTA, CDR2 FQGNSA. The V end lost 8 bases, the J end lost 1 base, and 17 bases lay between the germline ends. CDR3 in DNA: TGTGCCAGCTCCGAGGGGAGGCGACCCCAAGAGACCCAGTACTTC. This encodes CASSEGRRPQETQYF.

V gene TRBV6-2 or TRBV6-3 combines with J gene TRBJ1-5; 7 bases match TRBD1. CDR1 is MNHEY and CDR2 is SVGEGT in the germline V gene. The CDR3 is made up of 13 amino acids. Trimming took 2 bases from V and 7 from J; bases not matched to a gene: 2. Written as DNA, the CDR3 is TGTGCCAGCAGTTACACAGGGGTCCAGCCCCAGCATTTT. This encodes CASSYTGVQPQHF.

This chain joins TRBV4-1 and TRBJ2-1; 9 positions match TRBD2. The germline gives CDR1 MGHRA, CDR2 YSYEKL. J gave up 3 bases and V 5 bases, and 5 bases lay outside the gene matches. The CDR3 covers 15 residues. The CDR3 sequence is CASSSTTSGYNEQFF. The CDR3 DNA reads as TGCGCCAGCAGCTCAACGACTAGCGGCTACAATGAGCAGTTCTTC.

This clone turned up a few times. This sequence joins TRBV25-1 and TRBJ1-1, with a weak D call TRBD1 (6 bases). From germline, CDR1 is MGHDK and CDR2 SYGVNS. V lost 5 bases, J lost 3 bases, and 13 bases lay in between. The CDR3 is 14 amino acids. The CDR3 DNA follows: TGTGCCAGCAGTCCTATACAGGGAGACACTGAAGCTTTCTTT. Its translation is CASSPIQGDTEAFF. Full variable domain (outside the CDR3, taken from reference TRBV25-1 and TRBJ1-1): EADIYQTPRYLVIGTGKKITLECSQTMGHDKMYWYQQDPGMELHLIHYSYGVNSTEKGDLSSESTVSRIRTEHFPLTLESARPSHTSQYLCASSPIQGDTEAFFGQGTRLTVV.

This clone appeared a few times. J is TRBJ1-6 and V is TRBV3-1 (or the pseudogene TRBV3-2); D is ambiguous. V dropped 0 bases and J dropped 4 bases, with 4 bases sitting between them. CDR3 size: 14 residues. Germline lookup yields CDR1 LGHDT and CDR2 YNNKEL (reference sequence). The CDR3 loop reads CASSQEQYNSPLHF. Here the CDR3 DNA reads TGTGCCAGCAGCCAAGAACAGTATAATTCACCCCTCCACTTT.

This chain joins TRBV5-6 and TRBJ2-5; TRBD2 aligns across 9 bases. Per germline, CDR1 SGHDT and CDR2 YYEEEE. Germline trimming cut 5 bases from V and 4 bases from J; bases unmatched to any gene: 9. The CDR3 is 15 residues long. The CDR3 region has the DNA TGTGCCAGCAGACCCCCTGGCGGGAGGGGAGAGACCCAGTACTTC. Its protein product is CASRPPGGRGETQYF.

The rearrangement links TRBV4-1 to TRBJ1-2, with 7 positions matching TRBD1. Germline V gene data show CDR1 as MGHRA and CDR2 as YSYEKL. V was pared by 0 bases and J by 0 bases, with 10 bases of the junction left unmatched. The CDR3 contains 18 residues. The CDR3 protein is CASSQDWTGYTANYGYTF. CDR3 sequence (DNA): TGCGCCAGCAGCCAAGATTGGACAGGTTACACAGCTAACTATGGCTACACCTTC.

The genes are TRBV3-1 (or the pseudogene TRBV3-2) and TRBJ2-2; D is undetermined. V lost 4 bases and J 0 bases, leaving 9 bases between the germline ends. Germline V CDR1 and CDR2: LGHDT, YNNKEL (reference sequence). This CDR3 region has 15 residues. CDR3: CASSPRTANTGELFF. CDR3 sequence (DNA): TGTGCCAGCAGCCCCCGTACGGCGAACACCGGGGAGCTGTTTTTT.

In nucleotides, the CDR3 is TGTGCCAGCAGCAAATACCCCCTCGGGGGGACCTACGAGCAGTACTTC. As protein: CASSKYPLGGTYEQYF. This chain uses TRBV21-1 with TRBJ2-7; the D segment call TRBD2 is taken from the table without a DNA check. TRBV21-1 counts as a pseudogene. This CDR3 is 16 amino acids long.

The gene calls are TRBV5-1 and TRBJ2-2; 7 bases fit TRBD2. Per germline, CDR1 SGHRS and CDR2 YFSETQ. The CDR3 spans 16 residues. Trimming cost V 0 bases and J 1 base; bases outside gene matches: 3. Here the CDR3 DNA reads TGCGCCAGCAGCTTGGGAGTAGCGGGGAACACCGGGGAGCTGTTTTTT. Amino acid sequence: CASSLGVAGNTGELFF.